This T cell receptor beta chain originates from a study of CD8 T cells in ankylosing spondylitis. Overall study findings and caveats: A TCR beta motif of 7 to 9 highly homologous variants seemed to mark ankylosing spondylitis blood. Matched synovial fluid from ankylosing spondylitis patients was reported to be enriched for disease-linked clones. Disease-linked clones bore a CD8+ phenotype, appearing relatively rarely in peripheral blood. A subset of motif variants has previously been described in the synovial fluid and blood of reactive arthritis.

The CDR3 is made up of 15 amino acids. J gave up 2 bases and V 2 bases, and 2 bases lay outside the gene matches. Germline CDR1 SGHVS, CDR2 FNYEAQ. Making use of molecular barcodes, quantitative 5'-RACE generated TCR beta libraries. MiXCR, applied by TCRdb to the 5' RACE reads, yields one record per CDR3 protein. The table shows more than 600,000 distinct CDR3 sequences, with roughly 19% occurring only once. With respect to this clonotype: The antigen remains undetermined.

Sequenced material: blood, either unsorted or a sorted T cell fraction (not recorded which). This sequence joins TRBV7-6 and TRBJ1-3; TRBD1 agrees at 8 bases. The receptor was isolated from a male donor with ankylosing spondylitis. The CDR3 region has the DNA TGTGCCAGCAGCTTAACAGGGGGACCTGGAAACACCATATATTTT. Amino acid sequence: CASSLTGGPGNTIYF.